Listed below are T cell receptor beta chains from one sample, sequenced in a study of blood T cells in healthy people across ages. Via MiXCR, TCRdb re-called the 5' RACE reads, giving one row per CDR3 protein. The data contain fewer than 900,000 distinct CDR3 sequences, 43% of them singletons. Sequencing was carried out using blood. The source is a woman between 55 and 75 years old in good health. Both conserved end residues are part of each CDR3. The order of the fields is V gene, D gene, J gene, clone size, CDR3 length, CDR3 DNA, CDR3 protein. D genes are given only for firm matches. Part of the rows lack a size; the others show once, few, many or a class for expanded clones.

v_call: TRBV7-2; d_call: TRBD2; j_call: TRBJ2-1; clone_size: NA; cdr3_length: 15; cdr3_nt: TGTGCCAGCAGCTTAGAGACTAGCGGGAGGGCCCCGCAGTTCTTC; cdr3_aa: CASSLETSGRAPQFF
v_call: TRBV29-1; d_call: TRBD1; j_call: TRBJ2-2; clone_size: NA; cdr3_length: 14; cdr3_nt: TGCAGCGTTCGAGTCACAGGGGACACCGGGGAGCTGTTTTTT; cdr3_aa: CSVRVTGDTGELFF
v_call: TRBV6-6; d_call: TRBD2; j_call: TRBJ2-3; clone_size: few; cdr3_length: 16; cdr3_nt: TGTGCCAGCAGTTACGCTAGCGGGGACAGTACAGATACGCAGTATTTT; cdr3_aa: CASSYASGDSTDTQYF
v_call: TRBV20-1; d_call: NA; j_call: TRBJ2-1; clone_size: few; cdr3_length: 14; cdr3_nt: TGCAGTGCTGCCCGGCGGCAGGGCTACAATGAGCAGTTCTTC; cdr3_aa: CSAARRQGYNEQFF
v_call: TRBV7-2; d_call: NA; j_call: TRBJ2-7; clone_size: NA; cdr3_length: 13; cdr3_nt: TGTGCCAGCAGCTCCCGGAGAGGATACGAGCAGTACTTC; cdr3_aa: CASSSRRGYEQYF
v_call: TRBV7-8; d_call: NA; j_call: TRBJ2-7; clone_size: few; cdr3_length: 16; cdr3_nt: TGTGCCAGCAGCTTAGGGGTGGGCCTAAGCTCCTACGAGCAGTACTTC; cdr3_aa: CASSLGVGLSSYEQYF
v_call: TRBV20-1; d_call: TRBD1; j_call: TRBJ2-7; clone_size: NA; cdr3_length: 15; cdr3_nt: TGCAGTGCTAGAAAGGGACAGGGGGAACCCTACGAGCAGTACTTC; cdr3_aa: CSARKGQGEPYEQYF
v_call: TRBV6-1; d_call: TRBD1; j_call: TRBJ2-7; clone_size: NA; cdr3_length: 15; cdr3_nt: TGTGCCAGCAGCCAAGGTAGGGACAGTACCTACGAGCAGTACTTC; cdr3_aa: CASSQGRDSTYEQYF
v_call: TRBV20-1; d_call: TRBD1; j_call: TRBJ1-1; clone_size: NA; cdr3_length: 15; cdr3_nt: TGCAGTGCTGTCCCTGGGGACAGGGCGAACACTGAAGCTTTCTTT; cdr3_aa: CSAVPGDRANTEAFF
v_call: TRBV6-4; d_call: TRBD2; j_call: TRBJ2-1; clone_size: NA; cdr3_length: 15; cdr3_nt: TGTGCCAGCAGTCCAGCAGCGGGAGGCGCCAATGAGCAGTTCTTC; cdr3_aa: CASSPAAGGANEQFF
v_call: TRBV20-1; d_call: TRBD2; j_call: TRBJ2-1; clone_size: NA; cdr3_length: 13; cdr3_nt: TGCAGTGCTACAGCGGGGGAGTACAATGAGCAGTTCTTC; cdr3_aa: CSATAGEYNEQFF
v_call: TRBV5-1; d_call: NA; j_call: TRBJ1-1; clone_size: NA; cdr3_length: 14; cdr3_nt: TGCGTCAGCAGCTTGGGGGCTTCGGGACCTGAAGCTTTCTTT; cdr3_aa: CVSSLGASGPEAFF
v_call: TRBV9; d_call: NA; j_call: TRBJ2-6; clone_size: NA; cdr3_length: 15; cdr3_nt: TGTGCCAGCAGCGTAGTCCCCTCTGGGGCCAACGTCCTGACTTTC; cdr3_aa: CASSVVPSGANVLTF
v_call: TRBV27; d_call: NA; j_call: TRBJ2-7; clone_size: NA; cdr3_length: 15; cdr3_nt: TGTGCCAGCAGTTCGGCAATTTCTGGGGTCTACGAGCAGTACTTC; cdr3_aa: CASSSAISGVYEQYF
v_call: TRBV5-1; d_call: TRBD1; j_call: TRBJ2-6; clone_size: many; cdr3_length: 19; cdr3_nt: TGCGCCAGCAGCTTGGGAGGACAGGACCCTAGCTCTGGGGCCAACGTCCTGACTTTC; cdr3_aa: CASSLGGQDPSSGANVLTF